These T cell receptor beta chains were read from a single sample in a study of response to subunit inactivated influenza vaccine. TCRdb re-called the RT-PCR reads through MiXCR, storing one row per CDR3 protein. The sample comprises about 780,000 distinct CDR3 sequences, roughly 20% of which are singletons, and about 11% rests with the top ten. Source: PBMCs from blood, taken about 5 days after vaccination. The receptors come from a man between 50 and 59 years old who received an inactivated influenza vaccine. Each CDR3 is given with its conserved first and last residue. The D gene is left open where the match is weak. Only part of the rows carry a size: once, few, many, or a class if the clone is expanded.

abundance	v_gene	j_gene	d_gene	CDR3nt	CDR3aa
few	TRBV7-6	TRBJ2-5	NA	TGTGCCAGCAGGCCCAAGGTGGGGGCGGGGTGGACCCAGTACTTC	CASRPKVGAGWTQYF
NA	TRBV28	TRBJ1-2	NA	TGTGCCAGCAGATCCTCCGGGGACTATGGCTACACCTTC	CASRSSGDYGYTF
NA	TRBV3-1	TRBJ2-1	NA	TGTGCCAGCAGACCTTCAGGAGTTCCCTACAATGAGCAGTTCTTC	CASRPSGVPYNEQFF
few	TRBV20-1	TRBJ2-1	TRBD2	TGCAGTGCTCCAGTGGGGCGGGGGGTCTACAATGAGCAGTTCTTC	CSAPVGRGVYNEQFF
many	TRBV29-1	TRBJ1-1	NA	TGCAGCTCTAGGGACGGATACACTGAAGCTTTCTTT	CSSRDGYTEAFF
NA	TRBV4-3	TRBJ2-1	TRBD1	TGCGCCAGCAGCCAAGAGGACAGGGGGCTCCATGAGCAGTTCTTC	CASSQEDRGLHEQFF
many	TRBV12-3/TRBV12-4	TRBJ1-4	NA	TGTGCCAGCAGTTTGGTGCTCAGGCCTAATGAAAAACTGTTTTTT	CASSLVLRPNEKLFF
NA	TRBV19	TRBJ1-1	NA	TGTGCCAGTAGTATAGATTGGGGTGAAGCTTTCTTT	CASSIDWGEAFF
many	TRBV9	TRBJ1-1	TRBD1	TGTGCCAGCAGTGTTCGGGACAGGGACACTGAAGCTTTCTTT	CASSVRDRDTEAFF
NA	TRBV4-3	TRBJ2-7	TRBD2	TGCGCCAGCAGCCAAGAACTGAGGCGAGGACTAGCGGGAGGGTACGAGCAGTACTTC	CASSQELRRGLAGGYEQYF
few	TRBV4-3	TRBJ1-2	NA	TGCGCCAGCAGCCAAGATTACATCTCCGGGGCCTACACCTTC	CASSQDYISGAYTF
few	TRBV6-1	TRBJ1-1	NA	TGTGCCAGCAGTCAGAGGCAAATGAACACTGAAGCTTTCTTT	CASSQRQMNTEAFF
NA	TRBV7-9	TRBJ1-2	TRBD1	TGTGCCAGCAGCTCTTCCTCGGGACAGGGGCACTATGGCTACACCTTC	CASSSSSGQGHYGYTF
few	TRBV6-1	TRBJ1-2	NA	TGTGCCAGCAGTCAGCCGGAGGCATATGGCTACACCTTC	CASSQPEAYGYTF
NA	TRBV10-1	TRBJ1-1	NA	TGCGCCAGCAGTGAGTCGGGGGGCCCCTGGACTGAAGCTTTCTTT	CASSESGGPWTEAFF
NA	TRBV20-1	TRBJ2-1	TRBD2	TGCAGTGCTAGAGATCCTAGCGGTTTCTACAATGAGCAGTTCTTC	CSARDPSGFYNEQFF
few	TRBV18	TRBJ2-5	TRBD1	TGTGCCAGCTCACCGACCGGGACAGGGGCGCGGGAGACCCAGTACTTC	CASSPTGTGARETQYF
NA	TRBV7-9	TRBJ1-2	TRBD1	TGTGCCAGCAGCTTCGTATACAGGGGAGACTATGGCTACACCTTC	CASSFVYRGDYGYTF
few	TRBV7-9	TRBJ2-1	TRBD2	TGTGCCAGCAGCTCCGGGACTAGCAGCAATGAGCAGTTCTTC	CASSSGTSSNEQFF
NA	TRBV27	TRBJ2-7	NA	TGTGCCAGCAGTTTAAATCTAAAGGGCAGGGACGAGCAGTACTTC	CASSLNLKGRDEQYF
few	TRBV24-1	TRBJ2-1	TRBD2	TGTGCCACCAGTGCCCCAAGCGGGAGTACCTACAATGAGCAGTTCTTC	CATSAPSGSTYNEQFF
few	TRBV12-3/TRBV12-4	TRBJ2-3	TRBD2	TGTGCCAGCAAGCCAAGCGGGGGGTTCACAGATACGCAGTATTTT	CASKPSGGFTDTQYF
NA	TRBV7-9	TRBJ2-3	NA	TGTGCCAGCAGCTTAGTTTTAGCCGGGCCCACAGATACGCAGTATTTT	CASSLVLAGPTDTQYF
NA	TRBV20-1	TRBJ1-4	NA	TGCAGTGCTGCCGAGAGACAGGACCTGTTTTTT	CSAAERQDLFF
NA	TRBV12-3/TRBV12-4	TRBJ1-4	TRBD1	TGTGCCAGCAGTACTGCAGGGGGAGGTGAAAAACTGTTTTTT	CASSTAGGGEKLFF
NA	TRBV9	TRBJ1-1	NA	TGTGCCAGTCAACCCCCTAGGGGCACTGAAGCTTTCTTT	CASQPPRGTEAFF
few	TRBV6-1	TRBJ2-5	NA	TGTGCCAGCAGTGACCCCCGCTTGGAGACCCAGTACTTC	CASSDPRLETQYF
few	TRBV5-1	TRBJ1-6	NA	TGCGCCAGCAGCTTGGCTACAGGCTCGAATAATTCACCCCTCCACTTT	CASSLATGSNNSPLHF
few	TRBV12-3/TRBV12-4	TRBJ1-1	TRBD1	TGTGCCAGCAGTTGGGGGACAGGGGGGTCCACTGAAGCTTTCTTT	CASSWGTGGSTEAFF
NA	TRBV4-3	TRBJ2-2	NA	TGCGCCAGCAGCCAAGATCTCTCTACAGGTTCCACCGGGGAGCTGTTTTTT	CASSQDLSTGSTGELFF
many	TRBV29-1	TRBJ2-1	NA	TGCAGCGTTGAACAGGGGATGGCCTACAATGAGCAGTTCTTC	CSVEQGMAYNEQFF
NA	TRBV5-1	TRBJ2-7	NA	TGCGCCAGCAGCTTGGCCGACGGGGGCGGGTACGAGCAGTACTTC	CASSLADGGGYEQYF
NA	TRBV4-1	TRBJ2-3	NA	TGCGCCAGCAGCGGACTGTCTTCTAGCACAGATACGCAGTATTTT	CASSGLSSSTDTQYF
many	TRBV7-9	TRBJ1-4	TRBD1	TGTGCCAGCAGCCAGGGACAGCTAAATGAAAAACTGTTTTTT	CASSQGQLNEKLFF
many	TRBV4-3	TRBJ2-7	TRBD1	TGCGCCAGCAGCCAGGGGACAGCCCTTTACGAGCAGTACTTC	CASSQGTALYEQYF
NA	TRBV6-2/TRBV6-3	TRBJ2-7	NA	TGTGCCAGCGGTACCAACAGGAACCCCTACGAGCAGTACTTC	CASGTNRNPYEQYF
NA	TRBV4-1	TRBJ2-5	NA	TGCGCCAGCAGCCAAATCAGTTTCGACGAGACCCAGTACTTC	CASSQISFDETQYF
few	TRBV20-1	TRBJ2-1	NA	TGCAGTGCCCGACGGTCTTGGGATGAGCAGTTCTTC	CSARRSWDEQFF
NA	TRBV5-1	TRBJ1-2	TRBD1	TGCGCCAGCAGCCAGGAGACAGGGGATGTCTATGGCTACACCTTC	CASSQETGDVYGYTF
NA	TRBV6-1	TRBJ1-5	NA	TGTGCCAGCAGCCTGAAACCCAATCAGCCCCAGCATTTT	CASSLKPNQPQHF
many	TRBV12-3/TRBV12-4	TRBJ1-5	NA	TGTGCCAGCAGTTTAAGTGGAGACGGCCGATTGCCCCAGCATTTT	CASSLSGDGRLPQHF
few	TRBV12-3/TRBV12-4	TRBJ1-5	NA	TGTGCCAGCACACCGCAGTCCGGGCAGCCCCAGCATTTT	CASTPQSGQPQHF
many	TRBV20-1	TRBJ2-7	TRBD2	TGCAGTGCTAGAGATACCCTAATATATAGCGGGAGACGTTCCTACGAGCAGTACTTC	CSARDTLIYSGRRSYEQYF
NA	TRBV2	TRBJ1-1	NA	TGTGCCAGCGTCCCGGGGTACACTGAAGCTTTCTTT	CASVPGYTEAFF
few	TRBV24-1	TRBJ2-1	NA	TGTGCCACAAGCCCGGACGGGAGCTCCTACAATGAGCAGTTCTTC	CATSPDGSSYNEQFF
NA	TRBV4-3	TRBJ2-2	NA	TGCGCCAGCAGCCAAGAACCTAGGACCGGGGAGCTGTTTTTT	CASSQEPRTGELFF
NA	TRBV20-1	TRBJ2-3	TRBD2	TGCAGTGCCGGACTAGGTCGTACGCAGTATTTT	CSAGLGRTQYF
many	TRBV5-1	TRBJ1-2	NA	TGCGCCAGCAGCTTTGAGAGCTATGGCTACACCTTC	CASSFESYGYTF